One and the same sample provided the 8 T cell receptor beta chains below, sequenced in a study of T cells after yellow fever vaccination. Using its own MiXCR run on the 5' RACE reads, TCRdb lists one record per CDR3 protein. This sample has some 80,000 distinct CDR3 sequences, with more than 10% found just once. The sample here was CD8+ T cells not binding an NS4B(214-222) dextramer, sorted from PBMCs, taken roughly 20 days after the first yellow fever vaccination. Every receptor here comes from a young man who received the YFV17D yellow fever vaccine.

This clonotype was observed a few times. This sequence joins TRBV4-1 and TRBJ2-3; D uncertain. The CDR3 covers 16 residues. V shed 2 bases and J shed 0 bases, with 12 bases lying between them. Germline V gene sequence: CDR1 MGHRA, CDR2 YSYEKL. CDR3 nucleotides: TGCGCCAGCAGCCAATCCCCGCACCCTAGCACAGATACGCAGTATTTT. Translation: CASSQSPHPSTDTQYF.

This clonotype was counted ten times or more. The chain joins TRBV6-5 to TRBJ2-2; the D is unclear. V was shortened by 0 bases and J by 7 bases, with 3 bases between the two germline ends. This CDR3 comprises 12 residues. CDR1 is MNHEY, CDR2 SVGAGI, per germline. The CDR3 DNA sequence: TGTGCCAGCAGTTACTCGGGCGGGGAGCTGTTTTTT. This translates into CASSYSGGELFF.

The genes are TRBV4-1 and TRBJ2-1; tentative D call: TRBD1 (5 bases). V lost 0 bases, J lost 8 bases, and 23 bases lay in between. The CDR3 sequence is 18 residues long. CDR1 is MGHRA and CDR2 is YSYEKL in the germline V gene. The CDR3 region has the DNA TGCGCCAGCAGCCAAGAAACCGTACTATCAGGGCAAGGAGATGAGCAGTTCTTC. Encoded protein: CASSQETVLSGQGDEQFF.

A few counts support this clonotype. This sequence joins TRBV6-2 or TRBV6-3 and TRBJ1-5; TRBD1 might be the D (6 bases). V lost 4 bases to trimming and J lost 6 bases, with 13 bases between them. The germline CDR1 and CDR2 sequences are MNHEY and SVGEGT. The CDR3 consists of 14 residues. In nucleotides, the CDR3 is TGTGCCAGCAGTTCCGGGACAATCGGTCAGCCCCAGCATTTT. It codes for CASSSGTIGQPQHF.

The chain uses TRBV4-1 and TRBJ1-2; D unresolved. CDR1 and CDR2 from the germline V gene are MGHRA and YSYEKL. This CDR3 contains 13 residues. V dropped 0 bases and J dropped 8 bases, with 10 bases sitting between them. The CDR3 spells CASSQEVASGYTF. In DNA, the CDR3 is TGCGCCAGCAGCCAAGAGGTCGCGTCGGGCTACACCTTC.

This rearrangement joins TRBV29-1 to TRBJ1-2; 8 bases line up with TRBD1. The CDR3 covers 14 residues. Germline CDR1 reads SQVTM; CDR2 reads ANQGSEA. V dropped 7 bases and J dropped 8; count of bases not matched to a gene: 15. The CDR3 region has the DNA TGCAGCGCGCAGAAGTCAGGGGGCAGAGTGGGCTACACCTTC. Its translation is CSAQKSGGRVGYTF.

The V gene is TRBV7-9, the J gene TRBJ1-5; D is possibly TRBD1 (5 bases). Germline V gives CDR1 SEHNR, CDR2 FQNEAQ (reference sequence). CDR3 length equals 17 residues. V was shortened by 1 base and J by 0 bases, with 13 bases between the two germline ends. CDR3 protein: CASSLVGQGDSNQPQHF. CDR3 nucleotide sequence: TGTGCCAGCAGCTTAGTGGGGCAGGGCGATAGCAATCAGCCCCAGCATTTT.

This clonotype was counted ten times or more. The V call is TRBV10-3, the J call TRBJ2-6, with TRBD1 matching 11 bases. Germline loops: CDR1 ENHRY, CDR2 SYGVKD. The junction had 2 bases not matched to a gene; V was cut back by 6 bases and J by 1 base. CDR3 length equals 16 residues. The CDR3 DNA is TGTGCCATCAGCGGGACAGGGGGATCTGGGGCCAACGTCCTGACTTTC. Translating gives CAISGTGGSGANVLTF.